These 5 T cell receptor beta chains were sequenced from one sample in a study of spatial heterogeneity in lung cancer. Described time point: sample taken at primary tumor resection. TCRs were sequenced from unsorted whole RNA of tumor, nontumor lung or PBMC. MiXCR was run by TCRdb on the 5' RACE reads, yielding one entry per CDR3 protein. The sample includes about 13,000 distinct CDR3 sequences, over 5% of them seen just once. The sample was lung tumor tissue, taken at surgery. These receptors came from a human donor with early-stage non-small cell lung cancer.

At least ten counts were recorded for this clonotype. The library was designed around alpha chains, so this beta chain is a stray read whose abundance carries little weight. The V call is TRBV7-6, the J call TRBJ1-1; no definite D call. The V end was cut by 5 bases, the J end by 6 bases, with 16 bases between. CDR1 is SGHVS and CDR2 is FNYEAQ in the germline V gene. The CDR3 extends over 14 amino acids. CDR3: CASSQFQMAPEAFF. The CDR3 nucleotides are TGTGCCAGCAGCCAATTTCAAATGGCCCCTGAAGCTTTCTTT.

This clonotype was observed a few times. This beta chain is an off-target read within a library intended for alpha chains, so its frequency means little. This chain links TRBV19 with TRBJ1-4; D is perhaps TRBD1 (5 bases). V was pared by 4 bases and J by 2 bases, with 14 bases between. Germline lookup yields CDR1 LNHDA and CDR2 SQIVND (reference sequence). CDR3 size: 16 residues. The CDR3 nucleotides read TGTGCCAGTAGTACGTCAGGGCGAGCGACTAATGAAAAACTGTTTTTT. It is translated as CASSTSGRATNEKLFF.

This clonotype was seen many times. Since the library was made to target alpha chains, this beta chain is a stray read and its abundance is not meaningful. The chain's CDR3 is CASSLQDRYTF. The CDR3 DNA reads TGTGCCAGCAGCCTTCAAGACCGCTACACCTTC. V usage is TRBV3-1 and J usage is TRBJ1-2; D gene ambiguous. CDR3 length: 11 amino acids. With 4 bases removed from V and 9 bases from J, the gap between germline ends came to 9 bases. Germline V gene data show CDR1 as LGHDT and CDR2 as YNNKEL (reference sequence).

In its sample, this clonotype was seen many times. Within a library made for alpha chains, this beta chain is off target, and its count is uninformative. The chain joins TRBV7-2 to TRBJ2-3; weak D call: TRBD2 (6 bases). V was trimmed by 1 base and J by 3 bases, leaving 11 bases between them. CDR3 size: 15 residues. Germline CDR1 SGHTA, CDR2 FQGNSA. In DNA, the CDR3 is TGTGCCAGCAGCTTAGAGGTTAGCGGTACAGATACGCAGTATTTT. Its protein product is CASSLEVSGTDTQYF. Drawing the rest from reference TRBV7-2 and TRBJ2-3, the complete variable domain is GAGVSQSPSNKVTEKGKDVELRCDPISGHTALYWYRQSLGQGLEFLIYFQGNSAPDKSGLPSDRFSAERTGGSVSTLTIQRTQQEDSAVYLCASSLEVSGTDTQYFGPGTRLTVL.

This clonotype was picked up many times. This beta chain is an off-target read within a library intended for alpha chains, so its frequency means little. The V gene is TRBV28, the J gene TRBJ1-3; no clear D gene. The V gene's germline CDR1 is MDHEN and CDR2 SYDVKM. Deletions cut 10 bases from V and 1 base from J, with 11 bases between. CDR3 length equals 13 residues. The CDR3 region is CATAKGSGNTIYF. The CDR3 bases are TGTGCCACAGCAAAAGGATCTGGAAACACCATATATTTT.